This T cell receptor (beta chain) emerged from a study of cytomegalovirus exposure and HLA in healthy donors. The PCR was carried out with 60 Vbeta primers and 13 Jbeta primers. Assay: immunoSEQ multiplex PCR; the TCRdb copy retains only in-frame clones and omits some. The table has approximately 140,000 clones, roughly two thirds seen once. Looked up from germline, CDR1 is SQVTM and CDR2 is ANQGSEA. V gave up 4 bases and J gave up 1 base; unmatched junction bases: 4. This CDR3 comprises 14 residues. Turning to this clone: Its antigen is not identified.

At sampling all donors were nominally healthy, likely with unrecorded immune exposures. The study, taken as a whole, reports: It has been reported that TCR beta sequences accurately predicted the HLA-A and HLA-B alleles of most subjects. TCR beta sequences numbering under 20,000 were associated with HLA alleles at 0.05 false discovery rate in a later analysis. TCR beta chains numbering approximately 150 were designated cytomegalovirus-associated.

The TCR comes from a male donor in good health and CMV-seronegative. The sequenced sample was PBMCs. J is TRBJ2-7 and V is TRBV29-1; TRBD1 aligns across 10 bases. CDR3 DNA: TGCAGCGTTGCGGGACAGGGGAGGTCCTACGAGCAGTACTTC. Amino acid sequence: CSVAGQGRSYEQYF.